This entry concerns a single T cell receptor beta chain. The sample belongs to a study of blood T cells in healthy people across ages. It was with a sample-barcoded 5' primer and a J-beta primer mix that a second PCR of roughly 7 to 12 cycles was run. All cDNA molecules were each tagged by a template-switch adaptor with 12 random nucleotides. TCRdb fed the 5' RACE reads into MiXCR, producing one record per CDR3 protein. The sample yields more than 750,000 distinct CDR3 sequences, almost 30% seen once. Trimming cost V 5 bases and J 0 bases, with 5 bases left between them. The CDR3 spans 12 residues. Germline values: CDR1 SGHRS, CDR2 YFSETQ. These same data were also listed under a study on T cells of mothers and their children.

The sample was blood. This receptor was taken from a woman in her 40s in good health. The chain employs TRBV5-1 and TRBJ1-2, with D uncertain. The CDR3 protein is CASRSSNYGYTF. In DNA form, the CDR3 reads TGCGCCAGCAGAAGCTCTAACTATGGCTACACCTTC.